This T cell receptor (beta chain) appears in the sequencing data of a study of T-cell reconstitution after alpha-beta-depleted transplantation in children. Study observations and caveats: By about two months after transplant, alpha-beta T cells reportedly arose from several hundred graft clones that had expanded. Once a year had passed after transplant, T-cell counts and diversity came mostly from newly produced T cells. After transplant, high TCRbeta diversity at day 60 in some patients arose from surviving recipient T cells and thymic progenitors.

V lost 4 bases, J lost 5 bases, and 11 bases stayed unmatched. CDR1 is DFQATT, CDR2 SNEGSKA, per germline (reference sequence). The CDR3 is 16 residues long. Preparation of the TCRbeta library was carried out with unique molecular identifiers. TCRdb re-called the PCR reads with MiXCR, one entry per CDR3 protein. Of fewer than 250,000 distinct CDR3 sequences detected, approximately 17% appear once; the ten largest clones hold about 41%. This clonotype occurred a few times. What it binds is unknown. The receptor was isolated from a male patient between 2 and 10 years old who had a stem cell transplant for acute lymphoblastic leukemia, so the T cells may come from the graft donor. The sample here was PBMCs, mostly from graft donor cells, taken 360 days after TCRalphabeta/CD19-depleted stem cell transplant. The chain links TRBV20-1 to TRBJ2-7; 13 bases are a match to TRBD2. Written as DNA, the CDR3 is TGCAGTGCTACCCACAGGACTAGCGGGAGAGGCCACGAGCAGTACTTC. Its protein is CSATHRTSGRGHEQYF.